These 20 T cell receptor beta chains were all obtained from the same sample, sequenced in a study of blood T cell repertoires in COVID-19. Using immunoSEQ multiplex PCR, the repertoire was profiled, and TCRdb retains in-frame clones only, with some absent. The sample contains some 45,000 clones, 80% of which appear only once. The sequencing sample was made of peripheral blood. The source is a man between 65 and 85 years old with acute or convalescent COVID-19.

This clone appeared a few times. The chain combines TRBV6-5 with TRBJ1-4; a possible D gene is TRBD1 (6 bases). The germline V and J ends were trimmed by 6 bases and 4 bases, with 12 bases remaining between them. The CDR3 totals 14 residues. Germline CDR1 and CDR2: MNHEY and SVGAGI. CDR3 amino acids: CASRGEQGNEKLFF. The CDR3 DNA reads as TGTGCCAGCAGGGGGGAACAGGGTAATGAAAAACTGTTTTTT.

CDR3 DNA: TGTGCCAGCAGTCCGACAGGGGGCGGGACCGGGGAGCTGTTTTTT. Its protein is CASSPTGGGTGELFF. The chain recombines TRBV6-5 with TRBJ2-2, with TRBD1 matching over 10 bases. With V trimmed by 5 bases and J by 5 bases, 5 bases remained unmatched. The CDR3 length is 15 residues. Germline V gene data show CDR1 as MNHEY and CDR2 as SVGAGI.

J is TRBJ2-5 and V is TRBV7-3; 10 bases are a match to TRBD2. The CDR3 spans 15 residues. V lost 5 bases, J lost 1 base, and 4 bases stayed unmatched. Germline lookup yields CDR1 SGHTA and CDR2 FQGTGA. CDR3 nucleotide sequence: TGTGCCAGCAGCCCACTAGCGGGAATCCAAGAGACCCAGTACTTC. Residues: CASSPLAGIQETQYF.

The genes are TRBV7-2 and TRBJ2-2, with a weak D call TRBD1 (6 bases). The V end lost 6 bases, the J end lost 0 bases, and 14 bases lay between the germline ends. Per germline, CDR1 SGHTA and CDR2 FQGNSA. The CDR3 has 16 amino acids. The CDR3 region is CASSPNRASNTGELFF. The CDR3 DNA reads as TGTGCCAGCAGTCCTAACAGGGCTTCGAACACCGGGGAGCTGTTTTTT.

V gene TRBV6-2 or TRBV6-3 combines with J gene TRBJ1-2; a possible D gene is TRBD1 (5 bases). V dropped 5 bases and J dropped 5 bases, with 15 bases sitting between them. The CDR3 has 14 residues. Per the germline V gene, CDR1 is MNHEY and CDR2 is SVGEGT. CDR3 region: CASSGYGTPYGYTF. The CDR3 coding sequence is TGTGCCAGCAGTGGCTATGGGACTCCGTATGGCTACACCTTC.

The V gene is TRBV6-6, the J gene TRBJ1-5, with 10 bases aligning to TRBD1. The CDR3 runs 18 residues. Trimming at V came to 5 bases and at J to 2 bases, leaving 12 bases not matched to a gene. Looked up from germline, CDR1 is MNHNY and CDR2 is SVGAGI (reference sequence). The CDR3, as DNA: TGTGCCAGCAGTCCCGGGACAGGGGACGCTTCTCGCAATCAGCCCCAGCATTTT. It translates to CASSPGTGDASRNQPQHF.

The chain recombines TRBV7-8 with TRBJ1-5; tentative D call: TRBD1 (5 bases). V was clipped by 1 base and J by 6 bases, with 10 bases between them. The CDR3 has 14 residues. Germline values: CDR1 SGHVS, CDR2 FQNEAQ. CDR3 residues: CASSLGGGSQPQHF. DNA of the CDR3: TGTGCCAGCAGCTTAGGGGGGGGGAGTCAGCCCCAGCATTTT.

This clone showed up just a few times. CDR3 region: CAIGDGGKNYGYTF. The CDR3 nucleotides are TGTGCCATCGGGGATGGGGGCAAAAACTATGGCTACACCTTC. The J gene is TRBJ1-2, the V gene TRBV10-3; the D gene is possibly TRBD1 (6 bases). This CDR3 is 14 amino acids long. The germline V gene has CDR1 ENHRY and CDR2 SYGVKD. Between the trimmed V and J ends, which lost 8 bases and 2 bases, there was a span of 15 bases.

A single count supports this clone. Here the CDR3 reads CAISEAAPAGGELFF. The CDR3 region has the DNA TGTGCCATCAGTGAGGCAGCGCCTGCGGGCGGGGAGCTGTTTTTT. The rearrangement uses TRBV10-3 and TRBJ2-2; D might be TRBD2 (5 bases). This CDR3 is 15 amino acids long. Trimming pared 2 bases from V and 7 bases from J, leaving 14 bases between. Germline lookup yields CDR1 ENHRY and CDR2 SYGVKD.

This chain links TRBV12-3 or TRBV12-4 with TRBJ2-7; 7 nucleotides agree with TRBD1. J lost 5 bases, V lost 6 bases, and 4 bases had no gene match. The CDR3 sequence is 12 residues long. The CDR3: CASRGQLDEQYF. The CDR3 DNA reads as TGTGCCAGCAGGGGACAGCTCGACGAGCAGTACTTC.

The chain has TRBV2 and TRBJ2-1; 8 bases fit TRBD2. Trimming cost V 6 bases and J 4 bases; bases outside gene matches: 5. The CDR3 sequence is 14 residues long. Germline CDR1 SNHLY, CDR2 FYNNEI. CDR3 loop: CASRGLEEYNEQFF. The CDR3 DNA is TGTGCCAGCAGGGGACTAGAGGAATACAATGAGCAGTTCTTC.

The rearrangement links TRBV19 to TRBJ1-5; no firm D call. The CDR3 is 17 residues long. The germline gives CDR1 LNHDA, CDR2 SQIVND (reference sequence). V lost 7 bases and J 5 bases, leaving 24 bases between the germline ends. CDR3 DNA sequence: TGTGCCAGTAAAGTGTACGGCCGACGCTCCGGGGATCAGCCCCAGCATTTT. Residues: CASKVYGRRSGDQPQHF.

The rearrangement links TRBV3-1 (or the pseudogene TRBV3-2) to TRBJ2-7, with 12 bases aligning to TRBD2. Losses at the gene ends were 7 bases for V and 6 bases for J; bases not matched to a gene: 4. The germline CDR1 and CDR2 sequences are LGHDT and YNNKEL (reference sequence). The CDR3 is made up of 13 amino acids. CDR3 nucleotides: TGTGCCAGCACTCTAGCGGGGGGGCCCGAGCAGTACTTC. The encoded protein is CASTLAGGPEQYF.

The CDR3 sequence: CASSLNRGASEAFF. The CDR3 coding sequence is TGTGCCAGCAGCTTAAATCGTGGGGCTTCTGAAGCTTTCTTT. J is TRBJ1-1 and V is TRBV7-3; the D gene is possibly TRBD1 (5 bases). With 1 base removed from V and 6 bases from J, the gap between germline ends came to 12 bases. Germline values: CDR1 SGHTA, CDR2 FQGTGA. The CDR3 is made up of 14 amino acids.

The chain links TRBV27 to TRBJ2-3; a possible D gene is TRBD2 (5 bases). Germline CDR1 MNHEY, CDR2 SMNVEV (reference sequence). There are 12 residues in the CDR3. V lost 5 bases and J lost 14, with 17 bases in between. CDR3 sequence (DNA): TGTGCCAGCAGTATCGAGACTCCCCGGGGGTATTTT. It codes for CASSIETPRGYF.

The genes are TRBV6-5 and TRBJ1-2, with D maybe TRBD1 (5 bases). With 4 bases removed from V and 6 bases from J, the gap between germline ends came to 15 bases. Per germline, CDR1 MNHEY and CDR2 SVGAGI. CDR3 length: 14 amino acids. The CDR3: CASSFSPGFDGYTF. As DNA, the CDR3 is TGTGCCAGCAGTTTTTCCCCAGGGTTTGATGGCTACACCTTC.

The J gene is TRBJ1-1, the V gene TRBV7-8; D perhaps matches TRBD1 (5 bases). The CDR3 loop spans 13 amino acids. The germline V and J ends were trimmed by 4 bases and 8 bases, with 14 bases remaining between them. Germline lookup yields CDR1 SGHVS and CDR2 FQNEAQ. The CDR3 protein is CASSSRQSKEAFF. CDR3 nucleotide sequence: TGTGCCAGCAGCTCCCGACAGTCGAAAGAAGCTTTCTTT.

The chain carries TRBV18 and TRBJ2-1; D possibly corresponds to TRBD2 (5 bases). This CDR3 is built from 16 residues. Germline values: CDR1 KGHSH, CDR2 LQKENI. The V and J ends lost 5 bases and 3 bases respectively, with 17 bases between them. DNA of the CDR3: TGTGCCAGCTCATACCAACCGGGGATTTACTACAATGAGCAGTTCTTC. As protein: CASSYQPGIYYNEQFF.

V usage is TRBV11-2 and J usage is TRBJ1-1; D gene uncertain. V dropped 3 bases and J dropped 1 base, with 6 bases sitting between them. This CDR3 has 13 residues. Germline loops: CDR1 SGHAT, CDR2 FQNNGV. The CDR3 loop is CASSLQENTEAFF. CDR3 DNA sequence: TGTGCCAGCAGCTTGCAGGAGAACACTGAAGCTTTCTTT.

This clone came up once. This chain joins TRBV19 and TRBJ1-1; 8 bases fit TRBD1. Trimming at V came to 6 bases and at J to 4 bases, leaving 10 bases not matched to a gene. The CDR3 spans 15 residues. Germline V gives CDR1 LNHDA, CDR2 SQIVND (reference sequence). CDR3: CASRPRQGLSTEAFF. The CDR3 DNA is TGTGCCAGTAGACCTCGACAGGGGTTGTCCACTGAAGCTTTCTTT.